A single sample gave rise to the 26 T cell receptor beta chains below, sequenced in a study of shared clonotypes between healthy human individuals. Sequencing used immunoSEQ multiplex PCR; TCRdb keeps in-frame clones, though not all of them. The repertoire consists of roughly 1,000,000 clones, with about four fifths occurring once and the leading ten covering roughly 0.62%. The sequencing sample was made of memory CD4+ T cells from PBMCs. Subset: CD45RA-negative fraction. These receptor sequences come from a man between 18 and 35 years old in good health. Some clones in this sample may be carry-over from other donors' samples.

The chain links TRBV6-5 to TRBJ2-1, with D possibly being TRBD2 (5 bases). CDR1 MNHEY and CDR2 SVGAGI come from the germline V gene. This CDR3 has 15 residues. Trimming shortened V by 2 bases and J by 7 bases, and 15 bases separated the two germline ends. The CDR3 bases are TGTGCCAGCAGTTACAGCGGAGAGCCTACAAATGAGCAGTTCTTC. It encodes CASSYSGEPTNEQFF.

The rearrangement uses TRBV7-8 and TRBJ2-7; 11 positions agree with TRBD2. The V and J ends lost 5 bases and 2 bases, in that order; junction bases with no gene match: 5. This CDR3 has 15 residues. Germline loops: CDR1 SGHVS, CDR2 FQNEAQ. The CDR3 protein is CASSRELAGAYEQYF. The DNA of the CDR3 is TGTGCCAGCAGCCGGGAACTAGCGGGAGCCTACGAGCAGTACTTC.

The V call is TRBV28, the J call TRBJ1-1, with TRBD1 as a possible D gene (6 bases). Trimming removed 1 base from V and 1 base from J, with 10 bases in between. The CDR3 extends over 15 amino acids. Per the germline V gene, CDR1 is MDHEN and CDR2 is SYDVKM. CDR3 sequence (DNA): TGTGCCAGCAGTTTATCGGGACAAAGGAACACTGAAGCTTTCTTT. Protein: CASSLSGQRNTEAFF.

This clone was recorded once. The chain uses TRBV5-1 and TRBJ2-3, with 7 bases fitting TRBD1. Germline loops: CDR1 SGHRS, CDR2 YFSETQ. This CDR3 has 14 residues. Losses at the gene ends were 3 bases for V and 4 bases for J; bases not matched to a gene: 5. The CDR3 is CASSSWTGSDTQYF. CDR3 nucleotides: TGCGCCAGCAGCTCATGGACAGGTTCAGATACGCAGTATTTT.

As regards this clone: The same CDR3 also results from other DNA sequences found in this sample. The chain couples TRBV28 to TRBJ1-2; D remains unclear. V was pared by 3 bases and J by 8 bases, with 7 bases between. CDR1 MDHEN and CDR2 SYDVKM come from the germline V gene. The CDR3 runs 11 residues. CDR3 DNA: TGTGCCAGCAGTTTTCACCGGGGCTACACCTTC. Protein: CASSFHRGYTF.

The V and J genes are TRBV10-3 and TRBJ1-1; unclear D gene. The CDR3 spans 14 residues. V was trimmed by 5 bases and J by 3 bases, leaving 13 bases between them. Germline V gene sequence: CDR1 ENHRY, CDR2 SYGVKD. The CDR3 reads CAISSSGEDTEAFF. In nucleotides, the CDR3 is TGTGCCATCAGTTCAAGTGGCGAAGACACTGAAGCTTTCTTT.

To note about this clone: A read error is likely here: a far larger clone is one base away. As DNA, the CDR3 is TGCGCCAGCAACTTGGGATTACGGGACTCTGGAAACACCATATATTTT. Encoded protein: CASNLGLRDSGNTIYF. The rearrangement links TRBV5-1 to TRBJ1-3; D is undetermined. The CDR3 runs 16 residues. Germline lookup yields CDR1 SGHRS and CDR2 YFSETQ.

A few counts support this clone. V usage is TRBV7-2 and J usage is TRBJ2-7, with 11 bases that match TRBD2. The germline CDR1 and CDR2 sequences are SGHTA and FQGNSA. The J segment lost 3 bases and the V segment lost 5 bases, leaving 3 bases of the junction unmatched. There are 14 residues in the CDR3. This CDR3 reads CASSLGLADYEQYF. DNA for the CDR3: TGTGCCAGCAGCCTGGGACTAGCGGACTACGAGCAGTACTTC.

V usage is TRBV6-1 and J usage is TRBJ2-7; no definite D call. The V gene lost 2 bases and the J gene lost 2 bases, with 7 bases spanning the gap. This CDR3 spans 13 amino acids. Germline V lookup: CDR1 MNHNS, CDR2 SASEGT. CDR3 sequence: CASSEWPTYEQYF. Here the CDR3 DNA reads TGTGCCAGCAGTGAATGGCCTACCTACGAGCAGTACTTC.

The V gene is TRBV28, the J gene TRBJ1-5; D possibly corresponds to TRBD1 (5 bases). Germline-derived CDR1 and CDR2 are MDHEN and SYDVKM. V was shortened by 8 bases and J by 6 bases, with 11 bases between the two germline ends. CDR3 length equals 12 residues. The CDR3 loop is CASQFRGQPQHF. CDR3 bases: TGTGCCAGCCAGTTTAGGGGTCAGCCCCAGCATTTT.

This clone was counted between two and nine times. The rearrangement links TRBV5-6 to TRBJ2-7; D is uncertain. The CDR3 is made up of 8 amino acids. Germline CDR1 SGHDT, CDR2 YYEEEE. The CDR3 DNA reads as TGTGCGGCCCCTGTTCAGTACTTC. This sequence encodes CAAPVQYF.

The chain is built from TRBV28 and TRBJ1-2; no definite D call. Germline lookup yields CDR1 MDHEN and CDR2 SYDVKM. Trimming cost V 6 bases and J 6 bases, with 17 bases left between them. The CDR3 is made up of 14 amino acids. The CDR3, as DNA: TGTGCCAGCAGACCGCCGTGGGGAGCGAATGGCTACACCTTC. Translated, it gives CASRPPWGANGYTF.

This CDR3 is CASSLAGVSNQPQHF. In DNA, the CDR3 is TGCGCCAGCAGCTTGGCTGGAGTTAGCAATCAGCCCCAGCATTTT. The chain couples TRBV5-1 to TRBJ1-5; D gene unclear. The germline V gene has CDR1 SGHRS and CDR2 YFSETQ. Deletions cut 0 bases from V and 0 bases from J, with 7 bases between. This CDR3 spans 15 amino acids.

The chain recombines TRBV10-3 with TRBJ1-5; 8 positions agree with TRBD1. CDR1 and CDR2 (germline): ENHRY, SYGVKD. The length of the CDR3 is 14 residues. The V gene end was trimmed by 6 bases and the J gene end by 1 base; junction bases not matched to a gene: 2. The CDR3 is CAIRDRESNQPQHF. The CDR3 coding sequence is TGTGCCATCAGGGACAGGGAGAGCAATCAGCCCCAGCATTTT.

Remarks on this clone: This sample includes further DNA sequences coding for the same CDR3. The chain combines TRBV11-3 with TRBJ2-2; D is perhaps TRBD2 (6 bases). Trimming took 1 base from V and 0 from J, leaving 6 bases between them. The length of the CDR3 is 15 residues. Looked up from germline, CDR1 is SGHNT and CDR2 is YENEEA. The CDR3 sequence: CASSLGGTNTGELFF. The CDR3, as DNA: TGTGCCAGCAGCTTAGGCGGGACGAACACCGGGGAGCTGTTTTTT.

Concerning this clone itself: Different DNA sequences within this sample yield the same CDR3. DNA of the CDR3: TGTGCCAGCAGTGCGGACAGGGGAGGTGGCTACACCTTC. Amino acid sequence: CASSADRGGGYTF. The J gene is TRBJ1-2, the V gene TRBV2; 9 bases align to TRBD1. From germline, CDR1 is SNHLY and CDR2 FYNNEI. This CDR3 has 13 amino acids. V trimming: 4 bases; J trimming: 7 bases; junction bases outside the gene matches: 4.

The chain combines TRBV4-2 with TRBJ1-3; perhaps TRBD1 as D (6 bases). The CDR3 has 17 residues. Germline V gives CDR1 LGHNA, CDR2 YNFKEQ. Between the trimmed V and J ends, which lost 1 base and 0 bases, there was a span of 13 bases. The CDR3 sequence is CASSQGGGVDSGNTIYF. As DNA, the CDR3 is TGTGCCAGCAGCCAAGGAGGGGGGGTGGACTCTGGAAACACCATATATTTT.

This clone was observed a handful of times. CDR3 sequence (DNA): TGTGCCAGCAGTGGACTGGGGGGGGGCGGTGAAGCTTTCTTT. It yields the protein CASSGLGGGGEAFF. V and J are TRBV6-6 and TRBJ1-1, with TRBD1 as a possible D gene (6 bases). Trimming took off 5 bases at V and 7 bases at J, with 17 bases between the two ends. Germline assignment: CDR1 MNHNY and CDR2 SVGAGI (reference sequence). The CDR3 sequence is 14 residues long.

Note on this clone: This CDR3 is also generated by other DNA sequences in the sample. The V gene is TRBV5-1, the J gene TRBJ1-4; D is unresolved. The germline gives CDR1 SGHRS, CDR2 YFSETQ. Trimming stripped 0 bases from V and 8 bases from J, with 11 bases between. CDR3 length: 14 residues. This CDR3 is CASSLAGNREKLFF. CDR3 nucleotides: TGCGCCAGCAGCTTGGCTGGGAACCGGGAAAAACTGTTTTTT. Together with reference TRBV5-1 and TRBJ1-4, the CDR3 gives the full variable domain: KAGVTQTPRYLIKTRGQQVTLSCSPISGHRSVSWYQQTPGQGLQFLFEYFSETQRNKGNFPGRFSGRQFSNSRSEMNVSTLELGDSALYLCASSLAGNREKLFFGSGTQLSVL.

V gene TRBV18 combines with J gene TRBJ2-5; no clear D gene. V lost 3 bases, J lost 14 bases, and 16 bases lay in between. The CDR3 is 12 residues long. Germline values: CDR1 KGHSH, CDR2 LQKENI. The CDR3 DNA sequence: TGTGCCAGCTCACCCCCCGGTCTCGATGCTTACTTC. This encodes CASSPPGLDAYF.

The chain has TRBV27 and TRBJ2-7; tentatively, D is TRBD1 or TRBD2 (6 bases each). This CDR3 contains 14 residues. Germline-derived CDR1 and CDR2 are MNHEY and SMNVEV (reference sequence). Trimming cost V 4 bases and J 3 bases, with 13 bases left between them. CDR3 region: CASSSPRGHYEQYF. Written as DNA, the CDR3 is TGTGCCAGCAGTTCTCCCCGGGGGCACTACGAGCAGTACTTC.

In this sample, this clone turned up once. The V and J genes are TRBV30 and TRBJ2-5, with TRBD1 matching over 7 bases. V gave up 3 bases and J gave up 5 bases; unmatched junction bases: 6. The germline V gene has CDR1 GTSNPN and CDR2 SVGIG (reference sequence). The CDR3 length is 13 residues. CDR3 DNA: TGTGCCTGGAGGGAGACAGGGACCGAGACCCAGTACTTC. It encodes CAWRETGTETQYF.

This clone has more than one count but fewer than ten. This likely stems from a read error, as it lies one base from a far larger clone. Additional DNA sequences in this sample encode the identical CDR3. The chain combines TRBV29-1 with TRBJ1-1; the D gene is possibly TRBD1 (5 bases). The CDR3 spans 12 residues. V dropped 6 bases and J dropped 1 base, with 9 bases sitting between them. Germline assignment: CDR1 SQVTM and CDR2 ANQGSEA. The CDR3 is CSVSGGNTEAFF. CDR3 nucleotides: TGCAGCGTATCCGGGGGGAACACTGAAGCTTTCTTT.

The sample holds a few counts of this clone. The CDR3 DNA reads as TGTGCCAGCAGGGAGGACACTGAAGCTTTCTTT. Amino acids: CASREDTEAFF. The chain has TRBV25-1 and TRBJ1-1; D is ambiguous. The germline CDR1 and CDR2 sequences are MGHDK and SYGVNS. V was cut by 6 bases and J by 3 bases, with 5 bases left in between. This CDR3 region has 11 residues.

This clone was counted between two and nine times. The CDR3 bases are TGTGCCTGGAGTCGGCCGGGACTATACCTCTACGAGCAGTACTTC. Its translation is CAWSRPGLYLYEQYF. The rearrangement uses TRBV30 and TRBJ2-7; 7 bases fit TRBD2. CDR1 is GTSNPN, CDR2 SVGIG, per germline (reference sequence). The CDR3 is 15 amino acids. The junction had 10 bases not matched to a gene; V was cut back by 2 bases and J by 3 bases. Supplemented by reference TRBV30 and TRBJ2-7, the full variable domain reads SQTIHQWPATLVQPVGSPLSLECTVEGTSNPNLYWYRQAAGRGLQLLFYSVGIGQISSEVPQNLSASRPQDRQFILSSKKLLLSDSGFYLCAWSRPGLYLYEQYFGPGTRLTVT.

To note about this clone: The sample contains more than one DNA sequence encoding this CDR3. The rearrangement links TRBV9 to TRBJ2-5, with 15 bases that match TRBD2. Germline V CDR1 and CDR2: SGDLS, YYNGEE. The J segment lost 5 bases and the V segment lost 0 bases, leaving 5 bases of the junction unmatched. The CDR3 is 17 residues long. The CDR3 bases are TGTGCCAGCAGCGTAGGGGGACTAGCGGGAGGTCAGGAGACCCAGTACTTC. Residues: CASSVGGLAGGQETQYF. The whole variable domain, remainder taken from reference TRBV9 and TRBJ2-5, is DSGVTQTPKHLITATGQRVTLRCSPRSGDLSVYWYQQSLDQGLQFLIQYYNGEERAKGNILERFSAQQFPDLHSELNLSSLELGDSALYFCASSVGGLAGGQETQYFGPGTRLLVL.